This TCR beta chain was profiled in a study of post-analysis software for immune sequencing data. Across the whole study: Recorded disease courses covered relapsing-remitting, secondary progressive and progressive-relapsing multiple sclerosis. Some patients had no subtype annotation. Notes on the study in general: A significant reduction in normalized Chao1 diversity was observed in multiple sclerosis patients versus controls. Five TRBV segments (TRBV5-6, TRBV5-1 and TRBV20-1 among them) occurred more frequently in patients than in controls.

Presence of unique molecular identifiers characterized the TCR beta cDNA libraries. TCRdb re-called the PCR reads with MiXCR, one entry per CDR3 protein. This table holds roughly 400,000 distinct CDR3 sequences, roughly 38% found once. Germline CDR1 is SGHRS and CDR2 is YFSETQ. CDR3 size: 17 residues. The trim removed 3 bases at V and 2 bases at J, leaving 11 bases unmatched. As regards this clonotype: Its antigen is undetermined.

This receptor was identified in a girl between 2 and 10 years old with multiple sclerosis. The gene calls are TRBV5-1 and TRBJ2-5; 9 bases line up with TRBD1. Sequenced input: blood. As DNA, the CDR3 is TGCGCCAGCAGCTCTCGAGGAGGACAGGGGACACAAGAGACCCAGTACTTC. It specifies CASSSRGGQGTQETQYF.